The present T cell receptor (beta chain) was sequenced within a study of blood T cell repertoires in COVID-19. Background on the study: Samples came from the United States, Italy and Spain, spanning acute and convalescent COVID-19.

Germline V CDR1 and CDR2: MNHEY, SVGEGT. The CDR3 consists of 16 residues. J gave up 2 bases and V 2 bases, and 8 bases lay outside the gene matches. The repertoire was sequenced with immunoSEQ multiplex PCR; TCRdb's copy has only in-frame clones and lacks some. The sample consists of just under 350,000 clones, 88% of them appearing once. Seattle patient enrollment occurred during active infection, with longitudinal follow-up thereafter. The receptor was isolated from a woman aged 70-85 years with COVID-19, enrolled during active disease. The sequencing sample was made of peripheral blood. This rearrangement joins TRBV6-2 or TRBV6-3 to TRBJ2-7; 8 bases match TRBD1. The CDR3 DNA follows: TGTGCCAGCAGTTACCCAACAGGGGGAAGAGCCTACGAGCAGTACTTC. It specifies CASSYPTGGRAYEQYF.